This T cell receptor (beta chain) was profiled in a study of blood T cell repertoires in COVID-19. Trimming cost V 2 bases and J 0 bases, with 14 bases left between them. This CDR3 is built from 16 residues. Germline V CDR1 and CDR2: MGHRA, YSYEKL. In this sample, this clone turned up a few times. Profiled with immunoSEQ multiplex PCR; TCRdb holds only in-frame clones, not every one. The data hold some 200,000 clones, with approximately 90% observed a single time. Sequences were obtained from peripheral blood. The receptor was isolated from a man older than 75 with acute or convalescent COVID-19. V and J are TRBV4-1 and TRBJ2-7; the D is unclear. Here the CDR3 DNA reads TGCGCCAGCAGCCAAACGACATCGGTTAGCTCCTACGAGCAGTACTTC. This gives the protein CASSQTTSVSSYEQYF.